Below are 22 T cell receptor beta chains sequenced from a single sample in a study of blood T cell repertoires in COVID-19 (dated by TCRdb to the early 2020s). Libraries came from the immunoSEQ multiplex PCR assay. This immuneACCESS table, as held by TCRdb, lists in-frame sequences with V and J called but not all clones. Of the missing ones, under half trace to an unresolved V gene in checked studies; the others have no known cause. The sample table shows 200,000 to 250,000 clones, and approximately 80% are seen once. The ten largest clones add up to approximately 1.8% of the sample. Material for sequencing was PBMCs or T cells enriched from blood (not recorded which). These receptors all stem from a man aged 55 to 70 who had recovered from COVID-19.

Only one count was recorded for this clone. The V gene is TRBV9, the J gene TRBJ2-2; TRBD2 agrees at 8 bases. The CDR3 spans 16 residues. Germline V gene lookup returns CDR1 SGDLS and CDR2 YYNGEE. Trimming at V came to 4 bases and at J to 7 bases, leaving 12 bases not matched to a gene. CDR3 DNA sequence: TGTGCCAGCAGCCGGGGGCTGCGGGGGGAAAACGGGGAGCTGTTTTTT. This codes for CASSRGLRGENGELFF.

CDR3 sequence reads: CASSPDRGTYNEQFF. The CDR3 DNA is TGTGCCAGCAGCCCCGACAGGGGCACCTACAATGAGCAGTTCTTC. The chain recombines TRBV7-6 with TRBJ2-1; 8 bases match TRBD1. Germline CDR1 is SGHVS and CDR2 is FNYEAQ. This CDR3 contains 15 residues. The V gene end was trimmed by 5 bases and the J gene end by 2 bases; junction bases not matched to a gene: 5.

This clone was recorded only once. This CDR3 reads CASSLEAGAGEAFF. The CDR3 nucleotides are TGTGCCAGCAGCTTAGAGGCCGGGGCAGGGGAGGCTTTCTTT. The V gene is TRBV11-2, the J gene TRBJ1-1, with D perhaps TRBD1 (6 bases). V shed 0 bases and J shed 11 bases, with 16 bases lying between them. There are 14 residues in the CDR3. Germline V CDR1 and CDR2: SGHAT, FQNNGV.

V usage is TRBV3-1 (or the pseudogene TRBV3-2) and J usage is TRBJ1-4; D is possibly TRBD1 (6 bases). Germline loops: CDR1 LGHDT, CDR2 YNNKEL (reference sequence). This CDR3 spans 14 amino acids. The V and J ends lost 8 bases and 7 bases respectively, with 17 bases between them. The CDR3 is CASGAGAVGEKLFF. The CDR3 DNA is TGTGCCAGCGGTGCGGGGGCGGTTGGTGAAAAACTGTTTTTT.

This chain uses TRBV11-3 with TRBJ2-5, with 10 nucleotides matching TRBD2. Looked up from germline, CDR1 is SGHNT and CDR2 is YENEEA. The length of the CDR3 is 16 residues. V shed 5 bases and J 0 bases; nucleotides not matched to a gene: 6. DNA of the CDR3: TGTGCCAGCAGCGCCGGGACTAGCGCCTACCAAGAGACCCAGTACTTC. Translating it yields CASSAGTSAYQETQYF.

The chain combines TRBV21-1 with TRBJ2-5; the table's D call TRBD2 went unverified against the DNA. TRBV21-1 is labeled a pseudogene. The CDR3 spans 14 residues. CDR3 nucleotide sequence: TGTGCCAGCAGCACGGGACTTCCCGATTCGACCCAGTACTTC. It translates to CASSTGLPDSTQYF.

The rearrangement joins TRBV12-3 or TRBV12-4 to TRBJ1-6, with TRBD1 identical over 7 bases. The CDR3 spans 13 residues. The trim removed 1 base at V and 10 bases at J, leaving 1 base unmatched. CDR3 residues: CASSLGQGSPLHF. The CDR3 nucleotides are TGTGCCAGCAGTTTAGGACAGGGATCACCCCTCCACTTT.

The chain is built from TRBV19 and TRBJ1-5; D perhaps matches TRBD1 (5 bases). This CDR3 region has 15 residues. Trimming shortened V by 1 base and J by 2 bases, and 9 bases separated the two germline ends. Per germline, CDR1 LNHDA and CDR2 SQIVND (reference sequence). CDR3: CASSIGQGRNQPQHF. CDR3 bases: TGTGCCAGTAGTATAGGTCAGGGCCGCAATCAGCCCCAGCATTTT.

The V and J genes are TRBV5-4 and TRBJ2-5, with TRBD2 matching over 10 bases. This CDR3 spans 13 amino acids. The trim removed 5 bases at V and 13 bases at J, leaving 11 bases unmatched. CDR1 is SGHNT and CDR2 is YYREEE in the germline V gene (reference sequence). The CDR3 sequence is CASRSSSGGLLYF. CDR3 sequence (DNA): TGTGCCAGCAGGTCATCTAGCGGGGGACTCTTGTACTTC.

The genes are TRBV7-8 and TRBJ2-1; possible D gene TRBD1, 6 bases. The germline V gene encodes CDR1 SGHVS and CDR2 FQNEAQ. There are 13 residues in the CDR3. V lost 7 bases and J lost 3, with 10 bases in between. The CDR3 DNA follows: TGTGCCAGCAACCAACAGGGCTACAATGAGCAGTTCTTC. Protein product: CASNQQGYNEQFF.

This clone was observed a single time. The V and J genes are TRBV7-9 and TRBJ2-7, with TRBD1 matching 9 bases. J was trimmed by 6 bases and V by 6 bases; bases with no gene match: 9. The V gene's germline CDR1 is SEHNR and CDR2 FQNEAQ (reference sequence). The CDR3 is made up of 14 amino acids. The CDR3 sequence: CASSSGTGFSEQYF. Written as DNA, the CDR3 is TGTGCCAGCAGTTCCGGGACAGGGTTCTCCGAGCAGTACTTC. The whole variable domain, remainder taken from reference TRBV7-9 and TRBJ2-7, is DTGVSQNPRHKITKRGQNVTFRCDPISEHNRLYWYRQTLGQGPEFLTYFQNEAQLEKSRLLSDRFSAERPKGSFSTLEIQRTEQGDSAMYLCASSSGTGFSEQYFGPGTRLTVT.

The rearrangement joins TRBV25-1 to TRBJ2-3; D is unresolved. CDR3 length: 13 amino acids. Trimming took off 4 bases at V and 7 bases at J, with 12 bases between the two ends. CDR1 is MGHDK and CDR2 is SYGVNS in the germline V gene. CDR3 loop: CASSVGVPNTQYF. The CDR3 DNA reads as TGTGCCAGCAGTGTAGGAGTACCTAATACGCAGTATTTT. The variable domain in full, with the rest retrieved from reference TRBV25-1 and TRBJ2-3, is EADIYQTPRYLVIGTGKKITLECSQTMGHDKMYWYQQDPGMELHLIHYSYGVNSTEKGDLSSESTVSRIRTEHFPLTLESARPSHTSQYLCASSVGVPNTQYFGPGTRLTVL.

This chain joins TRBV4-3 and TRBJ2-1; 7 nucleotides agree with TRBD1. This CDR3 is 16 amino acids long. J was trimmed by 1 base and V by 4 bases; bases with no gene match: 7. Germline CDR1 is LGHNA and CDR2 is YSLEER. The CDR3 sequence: CASSLNPGQSYNEQFF. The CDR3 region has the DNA TGCGCCAGCAGCCTCAACCCGGGACAGTCCTACAATGAGCAGTTCTTC.

CDR3 sequence reads: CASSKWRVCYGYTF. The DNA of the CDR3 is TGTGCCAGCAGCAAATGGAGGGTCTGCTATGGCTACACCTTC. V and J are TRBV21-1 and TRBJ1-2. TRBV21-1 is noted as a pseudogene. This CDR3 comprises 14 residues.

The CDR3 coding sequence is TGTGCCAGCAGTTCCTACACAGGGGGAACTGAAGCTTTCTTT. It specifies CASSSYTGGTEAFF. The chain joins TRBV6-2 or TRBV6-3 to TRBJ1-1, with 8 bases matching TRBD1. The V gene's germline CDR1 is MNHEY and CDR2 SVGEGT. This CDR3 has 14 residues. J gave up 5 bases and V 4 bases, and 6 bases lay outside the gene matches.

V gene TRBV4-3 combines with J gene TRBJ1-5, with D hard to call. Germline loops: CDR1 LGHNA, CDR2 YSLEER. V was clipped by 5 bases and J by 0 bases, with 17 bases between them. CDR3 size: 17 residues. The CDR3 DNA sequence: TGCGCCAGCAGCTACGACTACCTGGGGTATAGCAATCAGCCCCAGCATTTT. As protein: CASSYDYLGYSNQPQHF.

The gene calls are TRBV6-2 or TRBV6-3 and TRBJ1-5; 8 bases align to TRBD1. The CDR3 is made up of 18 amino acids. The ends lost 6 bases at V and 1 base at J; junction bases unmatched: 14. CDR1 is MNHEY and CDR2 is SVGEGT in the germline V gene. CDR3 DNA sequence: TGTGCCAGCAGCCGGTTTGGGACAGGTTTTGGGAGCAATCAGCCCCAGCATTTT. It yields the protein CASSRFGTGFGSNQPQHF.

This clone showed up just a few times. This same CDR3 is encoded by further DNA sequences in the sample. The CDR3 region has the DNA TGTGCCACCAGTGATAGAGCTAACTATGGCTACACCTTC. This codes for CATSDRANYGYTF. This rearrangement joins TRBV24-1 to TRBJ1-2, with D uncertain. This CDR3 has 13 amino acids. V lost 3 bases to trimming and J lost 0 bases, with 4 bases between them. Germline V lookup: CDR1 KGHDR, CDR2 SFDVKD.

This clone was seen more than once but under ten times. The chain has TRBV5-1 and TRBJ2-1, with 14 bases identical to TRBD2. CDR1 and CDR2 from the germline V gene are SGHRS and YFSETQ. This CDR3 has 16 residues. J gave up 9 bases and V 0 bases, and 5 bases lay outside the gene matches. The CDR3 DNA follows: TGCGCCAGCAGCTTGGGACTAGCGGGGGGGCTCGGTGAGCAGTTCTTC. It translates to CASSLGLAGGLGEQFF.

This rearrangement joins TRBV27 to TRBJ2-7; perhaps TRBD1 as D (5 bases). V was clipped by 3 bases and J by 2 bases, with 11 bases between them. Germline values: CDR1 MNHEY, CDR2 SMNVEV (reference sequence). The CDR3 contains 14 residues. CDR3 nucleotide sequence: TGTGCCAGCAGTTTCAGCGACAGTACCTACGAGCAGTACTTC. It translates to CASSFSDSTYEQYF.

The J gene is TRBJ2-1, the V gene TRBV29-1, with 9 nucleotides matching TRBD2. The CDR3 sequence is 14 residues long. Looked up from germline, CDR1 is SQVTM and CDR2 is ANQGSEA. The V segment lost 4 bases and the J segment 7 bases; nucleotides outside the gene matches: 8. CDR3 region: CSVVSRGGKNEQFF. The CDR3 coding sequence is TGCAGCGTTGTCTCGCGGGGGGGGAAGAATGAGCAGTTCTTC.

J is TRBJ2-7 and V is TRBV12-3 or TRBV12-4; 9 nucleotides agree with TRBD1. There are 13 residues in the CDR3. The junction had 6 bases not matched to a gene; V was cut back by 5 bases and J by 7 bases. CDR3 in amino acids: CASSTGTGIEQYF. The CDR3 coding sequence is TGTGCCAGCAGTACCGGGACAGGGATTGAGCAGTACTTC.